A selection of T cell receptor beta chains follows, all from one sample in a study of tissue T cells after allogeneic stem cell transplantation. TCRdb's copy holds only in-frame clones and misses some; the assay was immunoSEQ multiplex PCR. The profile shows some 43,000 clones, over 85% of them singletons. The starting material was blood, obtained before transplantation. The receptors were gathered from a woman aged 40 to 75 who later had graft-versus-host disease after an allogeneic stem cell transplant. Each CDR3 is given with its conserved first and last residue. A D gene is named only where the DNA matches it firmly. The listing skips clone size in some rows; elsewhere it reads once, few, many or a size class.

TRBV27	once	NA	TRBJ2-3	TGTGCCAGCAGTGAGGGAGATACGCAGTATTTT	CASSEGDTQYF
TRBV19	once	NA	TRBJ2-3	TGTGCCAGTAGTATGGGAGCCACAGATACGCAGTATTTT	CASSMGATDTQYF
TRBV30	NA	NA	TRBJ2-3	TGTGCCTGGAGTCCCGGGAGCACAGATACGCAGTATTTT	CAWSPGSTDTQYF
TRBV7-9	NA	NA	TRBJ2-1	TGTGCCAGCAGCTTAGGGACCGTCAATGAGCAGTTCTTC	CASSLGTVNEQFF
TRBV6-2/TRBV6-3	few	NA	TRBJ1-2	TGTGCCAGCAGTATCCTCGAAGGCTACACCTTC	CASSILEGYTF
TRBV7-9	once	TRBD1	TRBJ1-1	TGTGCCAGCAGCCTAGGACAGGGCACTGAAGCTTTCTTT	CASSLGQGTEAFF
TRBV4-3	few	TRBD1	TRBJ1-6	TGCGCCAGCAGCCAACCGGACAGGGGTACACCCCTCCACTTT	CASSQPDRGTPLHF
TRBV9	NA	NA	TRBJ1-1	TGTGCCAGCAGCGTCGGACACGGGACCTGGGAAGCTTTCTTT	CASSVGHGTWEAFF
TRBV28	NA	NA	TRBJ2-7	TGTGCCAGCAGGGGGACTCCTGCCTACGAGCAGTACTTC	CASRGTPAYEQYF
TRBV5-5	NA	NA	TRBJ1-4	TGTGCCAGCAGCTTCGGTGAAAAACTGTTTTTT	CASSFGEKLFF
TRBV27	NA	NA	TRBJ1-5	TGTGCCAGCAGTTTACAGGGTCTATCCAATCAGCCCCAGCATTTT	CASSLQGLSNQPQHF
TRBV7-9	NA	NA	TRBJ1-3	TGTGCCAGCAGCTGGTACAGAGGGGAAAACACCATATATTTT	CASSWYRGENTIYF
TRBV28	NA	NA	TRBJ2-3	TGTGCCAGCAGTTCCCCTGCGCGCAACCTTGTCACAGATACGCAGTATTTT	CASSSPARNLVTDTQYF
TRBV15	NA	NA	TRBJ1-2	TGTGCCACCAGCAGAGACGGCAGGGTTCACTATGGCTACACCTTC	CATSRDGRVHYGYTF
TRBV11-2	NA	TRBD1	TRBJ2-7	TGTGCCAGCAGCCCCAGGGACAGGGGTTTGGGGAAGTACTTC	CASSPRDRGLGKYF